Below, 23 T cell receptor beta chains from the same sample are listed, as sequenced in a study of somatic mutations in cytotoxic T cells in rheumatoid arthritis. Repertoires were generated with immunoSEQ multiplex PCR, while TCRdb's copy carries only in-frame clones and drops some. The sample carries 35,000 to 40,000 clones, approximately 84% recorded once. Sequences were obtained from CD8+ T cells sorted from blood. All receptors come from a man aged 40-50 years in good health.

About this clone itself: Other DNA sequences in the sample encode the same CDR3. V gene TRBV27 combines with J gene TRBJ2-7; D is undetermined. Trimming took off 2 bases at V and 0 bases at J, with 5 bases between the two ends. The CDR3 has 13 residues. The germline CDR1 and CDR2 sequences are MNHEY and SMNVEV (reference sequence). The CDR3 loop is CASSLGISYEQYF. The CDR3, as DNA: TGTGCCAGCAGTTTAGGTATCTCCTACGAGCAGTACTTC.

This chain links TRBV28 with TRBJ2-5; D is unclear. Per the germline V gene, CDR1 is MDHEN and CDR2 is SYDVKM. This CDR3 has 13 residues. V was shortened by 9 bases and J by 5 bases, with 16 bases between the two germline ends. The CDR3 DNA follows: TGTGCCAGAGGATCCGGGTTACCGGAGACCCAGTACTTC. Its translation is CARGSGLPETQYF. The full variable domain, rest sourced from reference TRBV28 and TRBJ2-5, is DVKVTQSSRYLVKRTGEKVFLECVQDMDHENMFWYRQDPGLGLRLIYFSYDVKMKEKGDIPEGYSVSREKKERFSLILESASTNQTSMYLCARGSGLPETQYFGPGTRLLVL.

V usage is TRBV19 and J usage is TRBJ1-4; tentative D call: TRBD1 (6 bases). The germline gives CDR1 LNHDA, CDR2 SQIVND (reference sequence). This CDR3 spans 14 amino acids. V lost 8 bases and J lost 6, with 16 bases in between. CDR3 amino acids: CASSVGGKDEKLFF. The CDR3 DNA is TGTGCCAGTTCGGTGGGGGGCAAGGATGAAAAACTGTTTTTT.

V gene TRBV5-6 combines with J gene TRBJ2-7; 9 positions agree with TRBD2. The CDR3 runs 15 residues. Trimming took 2 bases from V and 3 from J; bases not matched to a gene: 6. Germline CDR1 is SGHDT and CDR2 is YYEEEE. Here the CDR3 DNA reads TGTGCCAGCAGCTTAGGCCTAGCGGGACTCTACGAGCAGTACTTC. Translating gives CASSLGLAGLYEQYF.

This chain links TRBV5-1 with TRBJ2-7; 8 nucleotides match TRBD1. The CDR3 contains 16 residues. V gave up 4 bases and J gave up 2 bases; unmatched junction bases: 11. CDR1 is SGHRS, CDR2 YFSETQ, per germline. CDR3 in DNA: TGCGCCAGCAGCCCTGGTACCGGGACAGGAACCTACGAGCAGTACTTC. It is translated as CASSPGTGTGTYEQYF.

This clone has more than one count but fewer than ten. The chain employs TRBV29-1 and TRBJ1-1; possibly TRBD1 for D (5 bases). Trimming removed 7 bases at V and 5 bases at J, with 17 bases between. The CDR3 covers 13 residues. Germline V lookup: CDR1 SQVTM, CDR2 ANQGSEA. CDR3 region: CSAYGSGGTEAFF. For the CDR3, the DNA is TGCAGCGCCTACGGGTCGGGGGGGACTGAAGCTTTCTTT.

This clone was counted a few times. The CDR3 DNA is TGTGCCAGCAGCTTAGAGGCCCGGGGGCCTGACACTGAAGCTTTCTTT. Encoded protein: CASSLEARGPDTEAFF. This chain links TRBV7-9 with TRBJ1-1, with TRBD1 as a possible D gene (6 bases). The CDR3 consists of 16 residues. Per the germline V gene, CDR1 is SEHNR and CDR2 is FQNEAQ (reference sequence). Trimming removed 1 base from V and 3 bases from J, with 15 bases in between.

V is TRBV4-1 and J is TRBJ1-1; no clear D gene. The CDR3 length is 14 residues. With 1 base removed from V and 3 bases from J, the gap between germline ends came to 9 bases. Germline V gene data show CDR1 as MGHRA and CDR2 as YSYEKL. The CDR3 loop reads CASSQGQLDTEAFF. DNA of the CDR3: TGCGCCAGCAGCCAAGGCCAGCTTGACACTGAAGCTTTCTTT.

This clone was seen a few times. The chain couples TRBV27 to TRBJ1-2; TRBD1 is a possible D gene (5 bases). V was cut by 5 bases and J by 0 bases, with 13 bases left in between. The CDR3 length is 15 residues. CDR1 is MNHEY and CDR2 is SMNVEV in the germline V gene (reference sequence). Here the CDR3 reads CASSHRGTANYGYTF. The CDR3 bases are TGTGCCAGCAGTCACCGCGGGACCGCTAACTATGGCTACACCTTC.

V gene TRBV6-5 combines with J gene TRBJ2-2, with D hard to call. V lost 2 bases and J lost 4, with 8 bases in between. Germline V lookup: CDR1 MNHEY, CDR2 SVGAGI. The CDR3 totals 14 residues. The CDR3 loop is CASSYGVGTGELFF. The CDR3 coding sequence is TGTGCCAGCAGTTACGGAGTGGGCACCGGGGAGCTGTTTTTT.

The genes are TRBV4-3 and TRBJ1-1, with D possibly matching TRBD1 (5 bases). The V end lost 0 bases, the J end lost 1 base, and 12 bases lay between the germline ends. CDR1 is LGHNA and CDR2 is YSLEER in the germline V gene. This CDR3 contains 16 residues. This CDR3 is CASSQDLGGTNTEAFF. CDR3 nucleotide sequence: TGCGCCAGCAGCCAAGATTTGGGAGGGACGAACACTGAAGCTTTCTTT.

V and J are TRBV10-1 and TRBJ1-5; TRBD1 agrees at 10 bases. The germline V gene encodes CDR1 WNHNN and CDR2 SYGVQD (reference sequence). Trimming took 7 bases from V and 15 from J; bases not matched to a gene: 18. CDR3 length: 15 residues. This CDR3 reads CASTRQGAHPTAPHF. The CDR3 nucleotides read TGCGCCAGCACCCGACAGGGGGCTCACCCCACAGCACCGCATTTT.

The rearrangement joins TRBV27 to TRBJ1-1, with D maybe TRBD1 (5 bases). The V gene's germline CDR1 is MNHEY and CDR2 SMNVEV (reference sequence). Trimming took 6 bases from V and 2 from J, leaving 16 bases between them. This CDR3 is built from 15 residues. The CDR3 spells CASRRLPGPNTEAFF. CDR3 bases: TGTGCCAGCAGGCGGCTTCCGGGGCCAAACACTGAAGCTTTCTTT.

This chain links TRBV6-5 with TRBJ1-2; 9 bases match TRBD1. The germline V gene encodes CDR1 MNHEY and CDR2 SVGAGI. With V trimmed by 0 bases and J by 8 bases, 7 bases remained unmatched. This CDR3 spans 15 amino acids. The DNA of the CDR3 is TGTGCCAGCAGTTACTCGAGTGGGACAGGGTACGGCTACACCTTC. It encodes CASSYSSGTGYGYTF.

This clone was recorded only once. The CDR3 DNA reads TGTGCCAGCAGTGAAGCTAGCGGGTCCCCCTACGAGCAGTACTTC. This encodes CASSEASGSPYEQYF. V usage is TRBV2 and J usage is TRBJ2-7; 7 nucleotides match TRBD2. The CDR3 sequence is 15 residues long. Trimming at V came to 0 bases and at J to 2 bases, leaving 4 bases not matched to a gene. CDR1 is SNHLY, CDR2 FYNNEI, per germline.

V is TRBV7-9 and J is TRBJ2-5, with a possible D match to TRBD1 (5 bases). This CDR3 region has 14 residues. Germline CDR1 reads SEHNR; CDR2 reads FQNEAQ (reference sequence). Trimming cost V 3 bases and J 0 bases, with 8 bases left between them. The CDR3 coding sequence is TGTGCCAGCAGCTTCCCGACAGACCAAGAGACCCAGTACTTC. Translating it yields CASSFPTDQETQYF.

The rearrangement uses TRBV4-2 and TRBJ2-7; D is perhaps TRBD2 (6 bases). Trimming shortened V by 3 bases and J by 1 base, and 10 bases separated the two germline ends. The CDR3 loop spans 14 amino acids. Germline V CDR1 and CDR2: LGHNA, YNFKEQ. CDR3 protein: CASSQLGLSYEQYF. The CDR3 nucleotides read TGTGCCAGCAGCCAGCTAGGACTATCCTACGAGCAGTACTTC.

This clone has a single count. This chain links TRBV11-3 with TRBJ2-7, with D maybe TRBD2 (6 bases). CDR3 length: 14 residues. Trimming pared 5 bases from V and 2 bases from J, leaving 13 bases between. The germline V gene has CDR1 SGHNT and CDR2 YENEEA. CDR3 sequence (DNA): TGTGCCAGCAGCGGGGGACTGCCCCCCTACGAGCAGTACTTC. Translated, it gives CASSGGLPPYEQYF.

The chain combines TRBV6-1 with TRBJ1-1, with 7 positions matching TRBD1. V lost 8 bases to trimming and J lost 0 bases; unmatched junction nucleotides: 9. CDR1 and CDR2 from the germline V gene are MNHNS and SASEGT. This CDR3 is 15 amino acids long. The CDR3 coding sequence is TGTGCCAGCGGGGTGGAGGGGGCATTGAACACTGAAGCTTTCTTT. It is translated as CASGVEGALNTEAFF.

CDR3 nucleotides: TGTGCCAGCAGCTTGGGGAATGAGCAGTTCTTC. It encodes CASSLGNEQFF. The V call is TRBV5-4, the J call TRBJ2-1; D not certain. Germline V gene lookup returns CDR1 SGHNT and CDR2 YYREEE (reference sequence). V dropped 0 bases and J dropped 7 bases, with 2 bases sitting between them. The CDR3 length is 11 residues.

V and J are TRBV19 and TRBJ1-1, with D uncertain. The CDR3 is made up of 13 amino acids. Germline V lookup: CDR1 LNHDA, CDR2 SQIVND (reference sequence). V was shortened by 3 bases and J by 11 bases, with 16 bases between the two germline ends. The CDR3 nucleotides read TGTGCCAGTAGTATTGAATTCCTGACCGGCGCTTTCTTT. Amino acids: CASSIEFLTGAFF.

This clone occurred a few times. The J gene is TRBJ1-1, the V gene TRBV5-4; no reliable D call. Germline CDR1 and CDR2: SGHNT and YYREEE (reference sequence). The CDR3 length is 13 residues. The V and J ends lost 2 bases and 1 base respectively, with 6 bases between them. The CDR3 DNA reads as TGTGCCAGCAGCTTCTTTGGGAACACTGAAGCTTTCTTT. Residues: CASSFFGNTEAFF. Based on the CDR3 plus reference TRBV5-4 and TRBJ1-1, the full variable domain is ETGVTQSPTHLIKTRGQQVTLRCSSQSGHNTVSWYQQALGQGPQFIFQYYREEENGRGNFPPRFSGLQFPNYSSELNVNALELDDSALYLCASSFFGNTEAFFGQGTRLTVV.

This rearrangement joins TRBV29-1 to TRBJ2-1; possibly TRBD2 for D (6 bases). Germline values: CDR1 SQVTM, CDR2 ANQGSEA. Trimming pared 5 bases from V and 5 bases from J, leaving 13 bases between. This CDR3 spans 13 amino acids. The CDR3, as DNA: TGCAGCGTTTCTAAGGCGGGACACAATGAGCAGTTCTTC. Protein product: CSVSKAGHNEQFF.